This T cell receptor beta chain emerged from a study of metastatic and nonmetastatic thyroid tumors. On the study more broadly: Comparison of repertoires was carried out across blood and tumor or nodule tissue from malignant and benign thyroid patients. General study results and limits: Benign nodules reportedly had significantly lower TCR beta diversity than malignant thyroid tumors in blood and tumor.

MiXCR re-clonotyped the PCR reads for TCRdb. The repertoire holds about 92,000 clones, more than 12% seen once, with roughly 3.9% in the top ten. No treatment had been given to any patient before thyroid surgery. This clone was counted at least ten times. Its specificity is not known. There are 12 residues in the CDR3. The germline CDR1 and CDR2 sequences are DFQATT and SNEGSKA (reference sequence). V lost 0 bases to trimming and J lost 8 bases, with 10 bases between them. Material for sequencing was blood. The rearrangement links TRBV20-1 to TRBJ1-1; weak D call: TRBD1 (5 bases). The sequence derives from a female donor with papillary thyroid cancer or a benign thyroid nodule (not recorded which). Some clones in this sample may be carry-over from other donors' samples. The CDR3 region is CSARDGAAEAFF. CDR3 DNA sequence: TGCAGTGCTAGAGATGGGGCAGCAGAAGCTTTCTTT.